This is a list of T cell receptor beta chains from one sample in a study of a mutant IDH1 vaccine in newly diagnosed glioma. Their target antigens are unknown. Sequencing was performed with immunoSEQ multiplex PCR; in TCRdb, only in-frame clones are kept and a portion is missing. In the table there are about 65,000 clones, more than 80% of which are singletons. This specimen consisted of PBMCs, obtained from a glioma patient whose treatment included an IDH1 peptide vaccine. Source of these receptors: a man between 35 and 55 years old with glioma. The CDR3 runs from the conserved cysteine through the conserved F or W. A D gene is named only where the DNA matches it firmly. Clone size is stated in some rows and not others, as once, few, many or a class when expanded.

- 13 TRBJ1-2 TRBV19 many TGTGCCAGTAGTATAGATCTGATAGATGGCTACACCTTC CASSIDLIDGYTF
TRBD2 13 TRBJ2-7 TRBV5-6 - TGTGCCAGCAGCTTGCCAGCGGGGCGGGAGCAGTACTTC CASSLPAGREQYF
- 13 TRBJ2-7 TRBV2 few TGTGCCAGCAGTGACGTTGGGGAGTTAGAGCAGTACTTC CASSDVGELEQYF
- 12 TRBJ1-1 TRBV5-4 few TGTGCCAGCAGCCGGAGAGGCACTGAAGCTTTCTTT CASSRRGTEAFF
TRBD1 15 TRBJ2-7 TRBV12-5 - TGTGCTAGTGGCCTGGGACAGGGAGTTCGTAACGAGCAGTACTTC CASGLGQGVRNEQYF
- 13 TRBJ1-1 TRBV7-9 few TGTGCCAGCGAAGGACAGCCGAACACTGAAGCTTTCTTT CASEGQPNTEAFF
TRBD2 17 TRBJ2-2 TRBV7-2 - TGTGCCAGCAGCTTCCCTTGGCTCGCGGGGGGCACCGGGGAGCTGTTTTTT CASSFPWLAGGTGELFF
TRBD2 15 TRBJ2-1 TRBV7-2 - TGTGCCAGCAGCCCGACACTAGCGGGAGGGAATGAGCAGTTCTTC CASSPTLAGGNEQFF
TRBD1 15 TRBJ2-2 TRBV30 once TGTGCCTGGAGGTGGACAGGGATAAACACCGGGGAGCTGTTTTTT CAWRWTGINTGELFF
TRBD1 13 TRBJ2-2 TRBV7-8 - TGTGCCAGCAGCCGACAGGGAACCGGGGAGCTGTTTTTT CASSRQGTGELFF
- 14 TRBJ2-2 TRBV6-6 - TGTGCCAGCAGTTCTCGGGCGGGGACCGGGGAGCTGTTTTTT CASSSRAGTGELFF
TRBD1 14 TRBJ2-5 TRBV7-2 - TGTGCCAGCAGCTCCCGTTGGACAGGGGGGACCCAGTACTTC CASSSRWTGGTQYF
TRBD2 14 TRBJ2-1 TRBV18 - TGTGCCAGCTCACCCTCGGGAGGGCCTTCTGAGCAGTTCTTC CASSPSGGPSEQFF
- 15 TRBJ1-5 TRBV7-2 - TGTGCCAGCAGCTTAGTCGTGGGGGTCCATCAGCCCCAGCATTTT CASSLVVGVHQPQHF
- 14 TRBJ1-2 TRBV10-2 - TGCGCCAGCAGTGAGGCAGGAGAGGTCTATGGCTACACCTTC CASSEAGEVYGYTF
- 15 TRBJ1-6 TRBV9 once TGTGCCAGCAGCGTAGGAAGGACCTATAATTCACCCCTCCACTTT CASSVGRTYNSPLHF
- 14 TRBJ2-1 TRBV27 few TGTGCCAGCAGTTGGACGCGAGGGCTCAATGAGCAGTTCTTC CASSWTRGLNEQFF
- 17 TRBJ2-5 TRBV5-6 - TGTGCCAGCAGGACACAGTTTGGGGGTAGATCGCAAGAGACCCAGTACTTC CASRTQFGGRSQETQYF
TRBD1 17 TRBJ2-7 TRBV7-2 - TGTGCCAGCAGCTTGTCCGAAAATACCGACAGGGTACGGGGGCAGTACTTC CASSLSENTDRVRGQYF
TRBD1 16 TRBJ2-7 TRBV5-4 - TGTGCCAGCAGCTTGGTGGTCGGGACAGGAGCCTACGAGCAGTACTTC CASSLVVGTGAYEQYF
TRBD2 16 TRBJ2-2 TRBV7-3 - TGTGCCAGCAGCATACAGACCGGGACTAGATACGGGGAGCTGTTTTTT CASSIQTGTRYGELFF
- 14 TRBJ2-7 TRBV7-2 - TGTGCCAGCAGCTGGGGGGCGGGTCAATACGAGCAGTACTTC CASSWGAGQYEQYF
TRBD1 18 TRBJ2-6 TRBV11-1 - TGTGCCAGCAGCTTAACAGGGGGCGCGAGCTCTGGGGCCAACGTCCTGACTTTC CASSLTGGASSGANVLTF
- 14 TRBJ1-5 TRBV6-6 - TGTGCCAGCAGTGTAACAGGACTCAATCAGCCCCAGCATTTT CASSVTGLNQPQHF
- 14 TRBJ2-5 TRBV6-5 - TGTGCCAGCAGTTACTCCTGGCAGGCGGAGACCCAGTACTTC CASSYSWQAETQYF
TRBD1 15 TRBJ1-2 TRBV28 - TGTGCCAGCATTAGGACAGGGGCTCGGAACTATGGCTACACCTTC CASIRTGARNYGYTF
TRBD2 14 TRBJ2-5 TRBV30 - TGTGCCTCTCTTGGACTAGCGGGGGCAGAGACCCAGTACTTC CASLGLAGAETQYF
TRBD1 14 TRBJ2-1 TRBV19 - TGTGCCAGTAGGGGACAGGGCACCTACAATGAGCAGTTCTTC CASRGQGTYNEQFF
- 14 TRBJ1-1 TRBV28 - TGTGCCAGCAGTTTGGGAAGGGGGAACACTGAAGCTTTCTTT CASSLGRGNTEAFF
- 16 TRBJ2-2 TRBV10-1 medium-sized TGCGCCAGCAGTGAGTCAAGCGGAGACCCTCGGGGGGAGCTGTTTTTT CASSESSGDPRGELFF
- 15 TRBJ1-1 TRBV14 - TGTGCCAGCAGCCCCGCGAGGGTCAAGAACACTGAAGCTTTCTTT CASSPARVKNTEAFF
- 16 TRBJ1-2 TRBV11-2 - TGTGCCAGCAGCGCCGCCGGGCCACGAGTCAACTATGGCTACACCTTC CASSAAGPRVNYGYTF
- 12 TRBJ1-2 TRBV6-6 - TGTGCCAGCAGGGAGACAAACTATGGCTACACCTTC CASRETNYGYTF
TRBD1 14 TRBJ1-1 TRBV30 - TGTGCCTGGATTCCGGACAGGTGGAACACTGAAGCTTTCTTT CAWIPDRWNTEAFF
- 14 TRBJ2-5 TRBV19 - TGTGCCAGTAGTATTCGGGGGCTAGGAGAGACCCAGTACTTC CASSIRGLGETQYF
- 14 TRBJ1-1 TRBV5-1 - TGCGCCAGCAGCTTGGGAGGGGGTGTCACTGAAGCTTTCTTT CASSLGGGVTEAFF
TRBD2 19 TRBJ2-4 TRBV2 once TGTGCCAGCAGTGGCCCTCCGACTAGCTGGAGAGTAGCCAAAAACATTCAGTACTTC CASSGPPTSWRVAKNIQYF
- 15 TRBJ2-7 TRBV23-1 - TGCGCCAGCAGTCAATCAGGTTTCAGGGTGAGCGAGCAGTACTTC CASSQSGFRVSEQYF
- 16 TRBJ1-2 TRBV4-3 - TGCGCCAGCAGCCCAGGGGAGGCGGGACGAAACTATGGCTACACCTTC CASSPGEAGRNYGYTF
- 13 TRBJ1-5 TRBV6-1 - TGTGCCAGCAGTTTGGAGGAAAATCAGCCCCAGCATTTT CASSLEENQPQHF
TRBD1 14 TRBJ2-7 TRBV28 - TGTGCCAGCACCCGGACAGGTTCCAACTACGAGCAGTACTTC CASTRTGSNYEQYF
- 14 TRBJ2-2 TRBV19 - TGTGCCAGTGCCAGCGGGTCGAACACCGGGGAGCTGTTTTTT CASASGSNTGELFF
- 13 TRBJ2-7 TRBV6-1 - TGTGCCAGCAGTGAAGCGGTTCACAATGAGCAGTACTTC CASSEAVHNEQYF
- 15 TRBJ2-3 TRBV7-9 - TGTGCCAGCAGCTTATGGGGCGGGAGCACAGATACGCAGTATTTT CASSLWGGSTDTQYF
- 16 TRBJ2-3 TRBV4-2 - TGTGCCAGCAGCCAAGAGGGACCCCCTCGCACGGATACGCAGTATTTT CASSQEGPPRTDTQYF
TRBD1 14 TRBJ1-2 TRBV27 - TGTGCCAGCAGTCCGGGACAGGGGCCCTATGGCTACACCTTC CASSPGQGPYGYTF
TRBD1 14 TRBJ1-2 TRBV7-2 - TGTGCCAGCAGCCCGGACAGGGCCCCGCGAGGCTACACCTTC CASSPDRAPRGYTF
- 15 TRBJ2-3 TRBV18 - TGTGCCAGCTCACCGGGCCCTGGAAAAACAGATACGCAGTATTTT CASSPGPGKTDTQYF
TRBD1 16 TRBJ2-7 TRBV18 - TGTGCCAGCTCACCAAGTTACGGACAGGGAATTTACGAGCAGTACTTC CASSPSYGQGIYEQYF
- 14 TRBJ2-3 TRBV30 - TGTGCCTGGAGTGTCGGAGGGAAGATAGATACGCAGTATTTT CAWSVGGKIDTQYF
TRBD1 17 TRBJ1-3 TRBV4-2 - TGTGCCAGCAGCCAAACAGACAGGGGAAAGAGCGGAAACACCATATATTTT CASSQTDRGKSGNTIYF
TRBD1 15 TRBJ1-1 TRBV5-6 once TGTGCCAGCAGCTCATATAGGACAGGGAACACTGAAGCTTTCTTT CASSSYRTGNTEAFF
TRBD2 15 TRBJ2-7 TRBV7-2 - TGTGCCAGCAGGGCCAATAGCGGGGAATCCTACGAGCAGTACTTC CASRANSGESYEQYF
TRBD2 15 TRBJ2-3 TRBV5-4 - TGTGCCAGCAGCTCCTCGGGACTAGCGACGGATACGCAGTATTTT CASSSSGLATDTQYF
- 15 TRBJ1-1 TRBV5-1 few TGCGCCAGCAGCTTGGGGGCCCACCCGAACACTGAAGCTTTCTTT CASSLGAHPNTEAFF
- 12 TRBJ2-7 TRBV6-1 once TGTGCCAGCAGTCTCAGGGGTGGGGAGCAGTACTTC CASSLRGGEQYF
TRBD2 13 TRBJ2-5 TRBV19 - TGTGCCAGTAACCTAGCGGGAGAAGAGACCCAGTACTTC CASNLAGEETQYF
- 12 TRBJ2-5 TRBV4-1 - TGCGCCAGCAGCCAAGATCCCCCGAGGGAGTACTTC CASSQDPPREYF
TRBD1 12 TRBJ2-1 TRBV29-1 - TGCAGCGCCGGACAGGGCCGGCATGAGCAGTTCTTC CSAGQGRHEQFF